This TCR beta chain was documented in a study of T cell responses to AZD1222 COVID-19 vaccine. Study observations and caveats: White British people made up most donors, females outnumbered males, and clonal diversity was possibly underestimated.

Second doses that came at about 4 or about 12 weeks were put together. Regarding this clone: Its matching antigen is unknown.

Data came from immunoSEQ multiplex PCR; TCRdb stores just in-frame clones and leaves some out. The sample consists of about 82,000 clones, around 85% of them appearing once. Here the sequenced sample was peripheral blood, taken 28 days after the second AZD1222 dose. The origin of this receptor is an adult who received the AZD1222 COVID-19 vaccine.

This CDR3 is CASSKGGLTGELFF. DNA for the CDR3: TGTGCCAGCAGCAAAGGGGGACTCACCGGGGAGCTGTTTTTT. The chain has TRBV7-3 and TRBJ2-2; the D gene could be TRBD1 or TRBD2 (6 bases each). Trimming stripped 5 bases from V and 4 bases from J, with 11 bases between. The CDR3 is 14 amino acids. Germline V gives CDR1 SGHTA, CDR2 FQGTGA.